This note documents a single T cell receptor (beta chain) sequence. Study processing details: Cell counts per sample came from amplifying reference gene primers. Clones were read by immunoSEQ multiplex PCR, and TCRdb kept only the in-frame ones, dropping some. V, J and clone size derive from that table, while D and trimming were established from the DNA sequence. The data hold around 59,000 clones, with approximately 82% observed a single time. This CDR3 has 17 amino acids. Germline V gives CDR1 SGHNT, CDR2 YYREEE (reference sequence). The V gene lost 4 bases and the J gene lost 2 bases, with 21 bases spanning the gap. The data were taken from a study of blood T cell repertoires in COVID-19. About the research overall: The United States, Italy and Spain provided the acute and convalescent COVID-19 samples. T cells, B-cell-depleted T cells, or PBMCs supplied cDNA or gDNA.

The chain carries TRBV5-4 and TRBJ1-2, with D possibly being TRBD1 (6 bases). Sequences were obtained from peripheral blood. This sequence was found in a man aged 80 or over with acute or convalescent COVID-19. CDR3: CASSGFSLGTPNYGYTF. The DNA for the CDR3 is TGTGCCAGCAGCGGATTCTCACTGGGGACACCAAACTATGGCTACACCTTC.